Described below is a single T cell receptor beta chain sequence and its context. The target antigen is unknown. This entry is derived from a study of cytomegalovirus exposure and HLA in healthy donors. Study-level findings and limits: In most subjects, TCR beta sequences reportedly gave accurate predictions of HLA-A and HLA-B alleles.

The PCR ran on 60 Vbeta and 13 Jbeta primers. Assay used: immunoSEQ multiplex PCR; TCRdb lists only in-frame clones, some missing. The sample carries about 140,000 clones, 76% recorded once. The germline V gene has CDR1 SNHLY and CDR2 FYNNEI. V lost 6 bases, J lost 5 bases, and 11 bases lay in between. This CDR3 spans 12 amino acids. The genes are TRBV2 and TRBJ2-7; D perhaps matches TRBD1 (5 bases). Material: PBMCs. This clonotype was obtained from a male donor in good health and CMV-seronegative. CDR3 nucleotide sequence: TGTGCCAGCAGAGGGGTTGGGGACGAGCAGTACTTC. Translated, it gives CASRGVGDEQYF.